These 21 T cell receptor beta chains were sequenced from one sample in a study of T cells expressing NK-cell markers. One entry per CDR3 protein, without DNA, is what TCRdb gives after re-calling the 5' RACE reads. The sample table includes 550,000 or so distinct CDR3 sequences. The sequenced sample was blood T cells: a sorted CD56 or NKG2C T cell subset, CD4+ or CD8+ T cells, or bulk PBMC T cells (not recorded which). The receptors were sampled from a man aged 18 to 29 in good health.

V is TRBV20-1 and J is TRBJ1-2. Germline CDR1 reads DFQATT; CDR2 reads SNEGSKA (reference sequence). The length of the CDR3 is 12 residues. CDR3 loop: CSAFTENYGYTF.

The V and J genes are TRBV12-3 or TRBV12-4 and TRBJ1-2; the D call of TRBD1 rests on TCRdb alone, since no DNA is present to check it. The CDR3 has 14 amino acids. The CDR3 protein is CASSRDSPLYGYTF.

This chain links TRBV10-3 with TRBJ2-1. There are 15 residues in the CDR3. Germline loops: CDR1 ENHRY, CDR2 SYGVKD. CDR3: CAISADRGSYNEQFF.

The rearrangement uses TRBV10-3 and TRBJ2-3; TCRdb reports TRBD2, a call that lacks DNA to check it against. This CDR3 comprises 14 residues. Germline V gene sequence: CDR1 ENHRY, CDR2 SYGVKD. The CDR3 reads CAISEFWEADTQYF.

The V and J genes are TRBV6-2 or TRBV6-3 and TRBJ2-1; as DNA is missing, the TRBD1 call by TCRdb cannot be tested. This CDR3 has 16 amino acids. Germline-derived CDR1 and CDR2 are MNHEY and SVGEGT. The CDR3 is CASSYSTGEFGNEQFF.

The rearrangement joins TRBV6-4 to TRBJ2-3; as DNA is missing, the TRBD2 call by TCRdb cannot be tested. CDR3 length: 16 amino acids. Germline-derived CDR1 and CDR2 are MRHNA and SNTAGT. CDR3 sequence: CASSDRPSGVTDTQYF.

The CDR3 protein is CASSLGSGVSTGELFF. The chain carries TRBV5-5 and TRBJ2-2; there is no DNA to check the TCRdb D call of TRBD1. Per the germline V gene, CDR1 is SGHKS and CDR2 is YYEKEE (reference sequence). The CDR3 loop spans 16 amino acids.

The chain has TRBV5-6 and TRBJ1-5; without DNA, the TCRdb call of TRBD1 cannot be checked. The CDR3 runs 13 residues. Germline V gene lookup returns CDR1 SGHDT and CDR2 YYEEEE. This CDR3 is CASSWGQNQPQHF.

The rearrangement uses TRBV24-1 and TRBJ2-2; TCRdb picks TRBD1, but there is no DNA to check that call. The germline CDR1 and CDR2 sequences are KGHDR and SFDVKD. CDR3 length: 13 residues. CDR3 loop: CATSDQGSGELFF.

The rearrangement joins TRBV4-3 to TRBJ2-5; TCRdb selects TRBD1, and the lack of DNA leaves this call unchecked. The length of the CDR3 is 16 residues. Germline CDR1 reads LGHNA; CDR2 reads YSLEER. This CDR3 reads CASSQDLLGAGETQYF.

The V and J genes are TRBV18 and TRBJ2-7. This CDR3 region has 15 residues. Germline V gives CDR1 KGHSH, CDR2 LQKENI. The CDR3: CASSPRGQLRYEQYF.

CDR3 region: CATSERDRGRSQYNEQFF. The chain carries TRBV24-1 and TRBJ2-1; TCRdb lists TRBD1, though no DNA is available to test this call. Germline-derived CDR1 and CDR2 are KGHDR and SFDVKD. CDR3 size: 18 residues.

The chain carries TRBV9 and TRBJ2-3; the TRBD2 assignment by TCRdb is unverifiable without DNA. The CDR3 consists of 18 residues. CDR1 is SGDLS and CDR2 is YYNGEE in the germline V gene. CDR3: CASSVRGLAGAATDTQYF.

This chain joins TRBV10-2 and TRBJ2-3; TCRdb lists TRBD2, though no DNA is available to test this call. This CDR3 has 15 amino acids. Germline loops: CDR1 WSHSY, CDR2 SAAADI. The CDR3 loop reads CASGGLAEYTDTQYF.

The CDR3 reads CASSSEAAVVVAEAFF. The V and J genes are TRBV5-1 and TRBJ1-1. This CDR3 has 16 amino acids. Germline V gene sequence: CDR1 SGHRS, CDR2 YFSETQ.

This sequence joins TRBV6-4 and TRBJ2-1. The CDR3 contains 14 residues. Germline V gives CDR1 MRHNA, CDR2 SNTAGT. The CDR3 is CASSDYVAAHEQFF.

The chain couples TRBV12-3 or TRBV12-4 to TRBJ1-6. This CDR3 is 14 amino acids long. The CDR3 loop reads CASTAGPYNSPLHF.

The chain employs TRBV7-2 and TRBJ2-1; TCRdb names TRBD2, which stays unverified in the absence of DNA. Per the germline V gene, CDR1 is SGHTA and CDR2 is FQGNSA. The CDR3 spans 15 residues. The CDR3: CASSLGLAIETKQFF.

The chain links TRBV6-4 to TRBJ1-2. The germline V gene has CDR1 MRHNA and CDR2 SNTAGT. The length of the CDR3 is 13 residues. CDR3 sequence reads: CASSDQRMGGYTF.

V is TRBV11-1 and J is TRBJ1-4. Germline CDR1 reads SGHAT; CDR2 reads FQDESV (reference sequence). The CDR3 is 13 residues long. The CDR3 sequence is CASSWRGGEKLFF.

The chain is built from TRBV29-1 and TRBJ2-7. This CDR3 is built from 12 residues. Germline values: CDR1 SQVTM, CDR2 ANQGSEA. CDR3 sequence reads: CSVHDGPYEQYF.